This T cell receptor beta chain was captured in a study of control samples from healthy donors and cancer patients (dated by TCRdb to about 2020). CDR1 and CDR2 (MGHDK, SYGVNS) derive from the germline V gene. Taken from cysteine to phenylalanine, the CDR3 has 15 residues. Just CDR3 DNA is preserved here, 45 bases in frame from base 1. After removal of 1 base from V and 3 bases from J, the junction retains 4 bases not matched to a gene. Library generation was performed with the immunoSEQ multiplex PCR assay. This is the immuneACCESS table as TCRdb keeps it, with only in-frame sequences that have V and J called. A part of the clones is gone; compared with another copy, unresolved V genes explain less than half, and the rest is unexplained. Within this sample are about 130,000 clones, with 90% of them counted one time only. The top ten hold 2% to 3% of the sample. On this clone itself: The target of this receptor is not known. Within one base of it there is no much larger clone, and no base qualities were kept.

Sequencing used blood. The chain is encoded by TRBV25-1 joined to TRBJ2-7; 9 central nucleotides agree with TRBD1. The TCR sequence derives from a man aged 40-55 years in good health. The bases read TGTGCCAGCAGTGAATCAACAGGGGGCGTCTACGAGCAGTACTTC. It specifies CASSESTGGVYEQYF.